The clone carrying this TCR beta chain was recorded at least ten times. The antigen is unknown. These data are taken from a study of metastatic and nonmetastatic thyroid tumors. Study in general: Peripheral blood and tumor or nodule samples from malignant and benign thyroid patients were compared.

This CDR3 has 15 residues. Germline V CDR1 and CDR2: SGDLS, YYNGEE. Trimming shortened V by 4 bases and J by 3 bases, and 13 bases separated the two germline ends. TCRdb reprocessed the PCR reads using MiXCR. Among about 92,000 clones listed, around 14% were seen once. Overall study results and limits: Significantly greater TCR beta diversity was reportedly found in malignant thyroid tumors than in benign nodules (in blood and tumor).

Prior to thyroid surgery, none of the patients had received any treatment. V gene TRBV9 combines with J gene TRBJ1-4, with D tentatively TRBD1 (5 bases). Sequencing was carried out using blood. The source is a female donor with papillary thyroid cancer or a benign thyroid nodule (not recorded which). Some clones in this sample may be carry-over from other donors' samples. The CDR3 coding sequence is TGTGCCAGCAGCTCCCGGGGCACGCCTAATGAAAAACTGTTTTTT. Residues: CASSSRGTPNEKLFF.